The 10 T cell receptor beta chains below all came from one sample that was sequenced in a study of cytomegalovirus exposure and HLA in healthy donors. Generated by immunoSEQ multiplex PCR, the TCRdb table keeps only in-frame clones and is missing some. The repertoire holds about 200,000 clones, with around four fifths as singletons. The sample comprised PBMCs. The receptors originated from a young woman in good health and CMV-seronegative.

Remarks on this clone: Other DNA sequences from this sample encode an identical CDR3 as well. In nucleotides, the CDR3 is TGCGCCAGCAGCTTGGGTAGGGACGATGAGCAGTTCTTC. This sequence encodes CASSLGRDDEQFF. The chain couples TRBV5-1 to TRBJ2-1, with D possibly called TRBD1 or TRBD2 (5 bases each). The germline V and J ends were trimmed by 0 bases and 8 bases, with 9 bases remaining between them. CDR3 length: 13 residues. Germline CDR1 is SGHRS and CDR2 is YFSETQ.

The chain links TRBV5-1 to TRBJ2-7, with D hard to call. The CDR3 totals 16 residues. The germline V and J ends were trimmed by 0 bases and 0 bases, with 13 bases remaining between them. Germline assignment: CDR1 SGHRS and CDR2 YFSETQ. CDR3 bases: TGCGCCAGCAGCTTGGATATAGATATGAGCTCCTACGAGCAGTACTTC. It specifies CASSLDIDMSSYEQYF.

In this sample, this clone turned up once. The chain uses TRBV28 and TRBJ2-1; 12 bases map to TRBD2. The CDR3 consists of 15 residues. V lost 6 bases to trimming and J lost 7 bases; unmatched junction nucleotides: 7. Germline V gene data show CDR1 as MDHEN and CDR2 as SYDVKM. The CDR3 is CASSSTSGSTNEQFF. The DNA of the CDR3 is TGTGCCAGCAGCTCGACTAGCGGGAGTACGAATGAGCAGTTCTTC.

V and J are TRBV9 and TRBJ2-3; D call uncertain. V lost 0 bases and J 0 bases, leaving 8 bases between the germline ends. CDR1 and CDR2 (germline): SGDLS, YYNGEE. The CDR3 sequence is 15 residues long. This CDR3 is CASSVGGASTDTQYF. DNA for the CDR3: TGTGCCAGCAGCGTAGGAGGTGCCAGCACAGATACGCAGTATTTT.

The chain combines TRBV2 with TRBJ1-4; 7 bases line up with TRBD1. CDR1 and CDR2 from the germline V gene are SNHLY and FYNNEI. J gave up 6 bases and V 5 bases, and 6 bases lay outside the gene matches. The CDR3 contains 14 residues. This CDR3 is CASSPDREDEKLFF. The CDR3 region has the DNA TGTGCCAGCAGTCCCGACAGGGAGGATGAAAAACTGTTTTTT.

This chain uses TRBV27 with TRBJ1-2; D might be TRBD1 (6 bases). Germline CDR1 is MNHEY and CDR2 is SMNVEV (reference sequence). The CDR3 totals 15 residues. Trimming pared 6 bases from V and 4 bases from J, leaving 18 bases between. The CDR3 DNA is TGTGCCAGCAGATCTCGTGACCCAGGGGCCTATGGCTACACCTTC. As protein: CASRSRDPGAYGYTF.

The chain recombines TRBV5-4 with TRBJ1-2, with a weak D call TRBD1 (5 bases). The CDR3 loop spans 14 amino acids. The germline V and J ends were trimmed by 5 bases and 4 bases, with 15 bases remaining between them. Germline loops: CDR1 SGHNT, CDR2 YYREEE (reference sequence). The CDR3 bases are TGTGCCAGCAGGGGGGGTCCGAAGGGCTATGGCTACACCTTC. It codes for CASRGGPKGYGYTF.

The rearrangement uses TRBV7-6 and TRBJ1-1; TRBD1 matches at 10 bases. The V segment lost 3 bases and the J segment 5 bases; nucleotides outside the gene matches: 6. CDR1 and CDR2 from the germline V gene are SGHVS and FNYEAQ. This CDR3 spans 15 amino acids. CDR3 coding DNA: TGTGCCAGCAGCTTGAGGGGACAGGGGAGTACTGAAGCTTTCTTT. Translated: CASSLRGQGSTEAFF.

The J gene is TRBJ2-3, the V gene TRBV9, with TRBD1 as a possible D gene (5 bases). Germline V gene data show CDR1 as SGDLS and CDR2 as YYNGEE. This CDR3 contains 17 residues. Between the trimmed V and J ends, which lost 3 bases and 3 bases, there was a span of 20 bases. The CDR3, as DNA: TGTGCCAGCAGCGACCGGCCTATGGGCAGGGCTACAGATACGCAGTATTTT. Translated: CASSDRPMGRATDTQYF.

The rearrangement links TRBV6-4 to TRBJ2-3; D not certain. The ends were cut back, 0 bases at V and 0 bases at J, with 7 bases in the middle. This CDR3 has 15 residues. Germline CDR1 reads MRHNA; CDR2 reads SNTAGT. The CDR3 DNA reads TGTGCCAGCAGTGACTCCAGTACTAGCACAGATACGCAGTATTTT. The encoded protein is CASSDSSTSTDTQYF.